The 18 T cell receptor beta chains below were found in one sample sequenced in a study of spatial heterogeneity in lung cancer. Study-level points and caveats: Tumor mutation counts were tracked by expanded intratumoral alpha and beta TCR counts.

Time point meaning: sample taken at primary tumor resection. TCRdb reprocessed the 5' RACE reads via MiXCR and lists one record per CDR3 protein. The sample has several thousand distinct CDR3 sequences, 8.2% seen once. No antigen is known for these receptors. Sequenced here: lung tumor tissue, sampled at surgery. These receptor sequences come from a male donor with early-stage non-small cell lung cancer.

This clonotype was seen a handful of times. This may be a read error: a much more frequent sequence differs by one nucleotide. This beta chain was picked up by a library intended for alpha chains and is off target, so its count carries little meaning. This chain connects TRBV12-3 or TRBV12-4 to TRBJ1-4; D remains unclear. Trimming removed 7 bases at V and 4 bases at J, with 10 bases between. CDR3 length: 13 amino acids. The CDR3 DNA follows: TGTGCCAGCACGGACCCCTTTAATGAAAAACTGTTTTTT. This gives the protein CASTDPFNEKLFF.

With respect to this clonotype: Since it is a stray read in a library aimed at alpha chains, this beta chain has a size that is not meaningful. The chain has TRBV28 and TRBJ1-1, with 7 nucleotides matching TRBD1. Germline-derived CDR1 and CDR2 are MDHEN and SYDVKM. V dropped 7 bases and J dropped 1; count of bases not matched to a gene: 9. The CDR3 sequence is 15 residues long. The DNA for the CDR3 is TGTGCCAGCATCCGGGTGGACAGGCCGAACACTGAAGCTTTCTTT. Amino acid sequence: CASIRVDRPNTEAFF.

By share, this clonotype ranks as medium-sized. Since the library was made to target alpha chains, this beta chain is a stray read and its abundance is not meaningful. The J gene is TRBJ2-1, the V gene TRBV20-1, with 9 bases identical to TRBD2. This CDR3 has 17 amino acids. The V gene end was trimmed by 2 bases and the J gene end by 0 bases; junction bases not matched to a gene: 8. Germline-derived CDR1 and CDR2 are DFQATT and SNEGSKA (reference sequence). This chain's CDR3 is CSARLSGRRSSYNEQFF. The CDR3, as DNA: TGCAGTGCTAGACTTAGCGGGAGAAGAAGCTCCTACAATGAGCAGTTCTTC.

This clonotype is labeled as medium-sized. This beta chain is a stray read from a library made for alpha chains; its abundance is not meaningful. This chain links TRBV11-2 with TRBJ1-2; D uncertain. Germline V gene sequence: CDR1 SGHAT, CDR2 FQNNGV. Trimming took off 1 base at V and 7 bases at J, with 4 bases between the two ends. The CDR3 consists of 11 residues. The CDR3 region is CASSLGGGYTF. The CDR3 region has the DNA TGTGCCAGCAGCTTAGGCGGTGGCTACACCTTC. Together with reference TRBV11-2 and TRBJ1-2, the CDR3 gives the full variable domain: EAGVAQSPRYKIIEKRQSVAFWCNPISGHATLYWYQQILGQGPKLLIQFQNNGVVDDSQLPKDRFSAERLKGVDSTLKIQPAKLEDSAVYLCASSLGGGYTFGSGTRLTVV.

This clonotype is classed as medium-sized (0.01 to 0.1%). This beta chain slipped into a library made for alpha chains as a stray read, so its size is not meaningful. The rearrangement uses TRBV12-3 or TRBV12-4 and TRBJ2-1, with 8 bases identical to TRBD1. The length of the CDR3 is 16 residues. Trimming cost V 7 bases and J 4 bases; bases outside gene matches: 12. The CDR3 DNA sequence: TGTGCCAGCACCCCTCTAACGGGACAGGCGTACAATGAGCAGTTCTTC. This codes for CASTPLTGQAYNEQFF.

This clonotype counts as medium-sized. Being off target in a library aimed at alpha chains, this beta chain has a size of little meaning. This chain joins TRBV7-9 and TRBJ2-5; possibly TRBD1 for D (5 bases). CDR1 and CDR2 from the germline V gene are SEHNR and FQNEAQ (reference sequence). V shed 5 bases and J shed 2 bases, with 9 bases lying between them. This CDR3 contains 13 residues. In nucleotides, the CDR3 is TGTGCCAGCAGCCCGTACAGGCAAGAGACCCAGTACTTC. Translated, it gives CASSPYRQETQYF.

At least ten counts were recorded for this clonotype. A library made for alpha chains picked up this beta chain off target, so its size means little. The genes are TRBV11-3 and TRBJ2-3; the D gene is possibly TRBD2 (5 bases). CDR1 is SGHNT, CDR2 YENEEA, per germline. The V gene lost 5 bases and the J gene lost 5 bases, with 14 bases spanning the gap. This CDR3 is built from 14 residues. CDR3 region: CASSPSTSVDTQYF. The CDR3 nucleotides are TGTGCCAGCAGCCCTAGCACGTCTGTAGATACGCAGTATTTT.

A remark on this clonotype: Because the library targeted alpha chains, this beta chain is an off-target read whose size means little. The chain links TRBV29-1 to TRBJ2-3; TRBD1 agrees at 7 bases. Per the germline V gene, CDR1 is SQVTM and CDR2 is ANQGSEA. This CDR3 is 14 amino acids long. J was trimmed by 1 base and V by 5 bases; bases with no gene match: 6. The CDR3 spells CSVTGARGTDTQYF. As DNA, the CDR3 is TGCAGCGTTACAGGGGCTAGGGGCACAGATACGCAGTATTTT.

This clonotype counts as medium-sized. Found in a library prepared for alpha chains, this beta chain is an off-target read, and its abundance has little meaning. The chain combines TRBV5-1 with TRBJ2-7, with 10 positions matching TRBD1. The CDR3 has 14 amino acids. CDR1 and CDR2 (germline): SGHRS, YFSETQ. With 4 bases clipped from V and 3 bases from J, the junction kept 4 bases outside the gene matches. CDR3 sequence: CASSPGTGDYEQYF. CDR3 nucleotide sequence: TGCGCCAGCAGCCCGGGGACAGGGGACTACGAGCAGTACTTC. The full variable domain, in which reference TRBV5-1 and TRBJ2-7 provide the parts outside the CDR3, is KAGVTQTPRYLIKTRGQQVTLSCSPISGHRSVSWYQQTPGQGLQFLFEYFSETQRNKGNFPGRFSGRQFSNSRSEMNVSTLELGDSALYLCASSPGTGDYEQYFGPGTRLTVT.

In its sample, this clonotype is medium-sized. Since it is a stray read in a library aimed at alpha chains, this beta chain has a size that is not meaningful. The rearrangement links TRBV10-3 to TRBJ1-5; TRBD1 matches at 7 bases. This CDR3 is 14 amino acids long. The junction had 6 bases not matched to a gene; V was cut back by 5 bases and J by 5 bases. Germline assignment: CDR1 ENHRY and CDR2 SYGVKD. In nucleotides, the CDR3 is TGTGCCATCAGTCCAGACAGGGACGATCAGCCCCAGCATTTT. Translated, it gives CAISPDRDDQPQHF.

By frequency in the sample, this clonotype is medium-sized. This beta chain turned up in a library designed for alpha chains; as an off-target read, its abundance says little. The CDR3 region is CASSLGQEYNEQFF. In DNA, the CDR3 is TGTGCCAGCAGTCTGGGACAGGAATACAATGAGCAGTTCTTC. The V call is TRBV28, the J call TRBJ2-1; 8 nucleotides align to TRBD1. The germline V gene encodes CDR1 MDHEN and CDR2 SYDVKM. V trimming: 5 bases; J trimming: 4 bases; junction bases outside the gene matches: 4. The CDR3 length is 14 residues.

In this sample, this clonotype is medium-sized. Being off target in a library aimed at alpha chains, this beta chain has a size of little meaning. V and J are TRBV5-1 and TRBJ2-5, with a weak D call TRBD2 (5 bases). V was trimmed by 5 bases and J by 5 bases, leaving 7 bases between them. Germline CDR1 reads SGHRS; CDR2 reads YFSETQ. The CDR3 totals 11 residues. CDR3 amino acids: CASRLEETQYF. CDR3 DNA: TGCGCCAGCAGACTAGAGGAGACCCAGTACTTC.

This clonotype is deemed medium-sized. Because this beta chain is a stray read in a library intended to capture alpha chains, its abundance should not be given much weight. The chain couples TRBV20-1 to TRBJ1-2, with TRBD1 identical over 9 bases. CDR3 size: 17 residues. CDR1 is DFQATT, CDR2 SNEGSKA, per germline (reference sequence). V lost 0 bases and J lost 4; bases outside the gene matches: 12. The CDR3 DNA sequence: TGCAGTGCTAGAGATCCCCCCCGGACAGGGGCCACCTATGGCTACACCTTC. This sequence encodes CSARDPPRTGATYGYTF.

By proportion, this clonotype is medium-sized. The size of this beta chain means little, since it is a stray read in a library made for alpha chains. The gene calls are TRBV20-1 and TRBJ1-2; 10 nucleotides align to TRBD1. This CDR3 is built from 11 residues. V lost 7 bases, J lost 9 bases, and 5 bases stayed unmatched. Germline V gives CDR1 DFQATT, CDR2 SNEGSKA (reference sequence). CDR3 sequence reads: CSGQGAESYTF. The DNA of the CDR3 is TGCAGTGGACAGGGGGCGGAAAGCTACACCTTC.

Note on this clonotype: This beta chain is an unintended read in a library built for alpha chains; its size means little. The rearrangement uses TRBV20-1 and TRBJ1-3; D ambiguous. Germline CDR1 reads DFQATT; CDR2 reads SNEGSKA (reference sequence). The CDR3 is made up of 14 amino acids. The V and J ends lost 3 bases and 0 bases respectively, with 9 bases between them. CDR3 DNA sequence: TGCAGTGCTAGTGTAGGGATCTCTGGAAACACCATATATTTT. This translates into CSASVGISGNTIYF.

This clonotype was counted ten times or more. Little can be read into the size of this beta chain, an off-target read in a library designed for alpha chains. This chain joins TRBV30 and TRBJ2-1; D is ambiguous. V shed 1 base and J shed 10 bases, with 8 bases lying between them. This CDR3 spans 11 amino acids. Germline-derived CDR1 and CDR2 are GTSNPN and SVGIG (reference sequence). Here the CDR3 reads CAWSAPREQFF. DNA of the CDR3: TGTGCCTGGAGTGCCCCTAGAGAGCAGTTCTTC. The whole variable domain, filled in from reference TRBV30 and TRBJ2-1, reads SQTIHQWPATLVQPVGSPLSLECTVEGTSNPNLYWYRQAAGRGLQLLFYSVGIGQISSEVPQNLSASRPQDRQFILSSKKLLLSDSGFYLCAWSAPREQFFGPGTRLTVL.

Concerning this clonotype itself: Within a library made for alpha chains, this beta chain is off target, and its count is uninformative. The CDR3 sequence: CSVKGVTYEQYF. The CDR3 nucleotides read TGCAGTGTAAAGGGGGTCACCTACGAGCAGTACTTC. The chain recombines TRBV20-1 with TRBJ2-7; TRBD1 is a possible D gene (6 bases). CDR1 and CDR2 from the germline V gene are DFQATT and SNEGSKA (reference sequence). The V and J ends lost 7 bases and 2 bases respectively, with 12 bases between them. The CDR3 is 12 amino acids.

A note on this clonotype: Because the library targeted alpha chains, this beta chain is an off-target read whose size means little. Here the CDR3 reads CASSLERRTETQYF. The CDR3, as DNA: TGTGCCAGCAGCTTGGAAAGACGAACGGAGACCCAGTACTTC. The chain couples TRBV5-5 to TRBJ2-5; unclear D gene. V was pared by 0 bases and J by 5 bases, with 11 bases between. The V gene's germline CDR1 is SGHKS and CDR2 YYEKEE (reference sequence). The CDR3 runs 14 residues.